The sequence of this T cell receptor (beta chain) was determined in a study of T cells in Graves' hyperthyroidism and ophthalmopathy (dated by TCRdb to the late 2010s). For the wider study: Peripheral blood samples were taken at initial diagnosis, before any treatment was given. TCR V-J signatures able to tell the groups apart were searched for in a discovery cohort of some 97 patients, of whom more than 40 had Graves' ophthalmopathy and roughly 58 had stable Graves' hyperthyroidism. Whether ophthalmopathy could be predicted prospectively was tested in an independent validation cohort made up of 18 to 20 hyperthyroidism patients plus 17 patients who later progressed to ophthalmopathy. For training and testing, the 100 or so patients in the discovery cohort were randomly divided in a 7:3 ratio. In about 6 Graves' hyperthyroidism patients, the study also compared T-cell repertoires from thyroid tissue with T-cell repertoires from blood. After blood sampling, hyperthyroidism patients were treated with methimazole at a starting dose of 30 mg daily, and ophthalmopathy patients were treated with high-dose intravenous methylprednisolone. TCR Vbeta CDR3 sequencing of fewer than 150 peripheral blood samples (fewer than 45 ophthalmopathy, under 80 hyperthyroidism and roughly 17 progressor patients) is reported in the paper. General study outcomes and caveats: Most expanded thyroid clonotypes (frequency above 0.001) were also detected in blood, a finding suggesting that blood repertoires may reflect thyroid immune responses. A 13 V-J signature model separated ophthalmopathy from stable hyperthyroidism, with approximately 87% sensitivity and 81.08% specificity in cross-validation and 80%/75% in testing. In validation, the model predicted progression to ophthalmopathy with approximately 70% sensitivity and approximately 78% specificity, a median of 6.5 months before onset. No statistical method was used to set the sample size in advance, and investigators knew the group allocation.

V and J are truncated by 0 bases and 8 bases respectively, leaving an intervening sequence of 13 bases. CDR1 MNHNY and CDR2 SVGAGI are derived from the germline V gene (reference sequence). The CDR3 contains 14 residues, cysteine and phenylalanine counted. Of all the DNA, just the CDR3 is kept, 42 bases in frame from base 1. A patient counted as having stable Graves' hyperthyroidism if no progression to ophthalmopathy occurred over 18 months of follow-up. Hyperthyroidism patients were newly diagnosed, had a disease duration of under 2 months, and were aged 18 to 65 years. Patients with uncontrolled infections, other autoimmune diseases, pregnancy or lactation were excluded. Diagnoses were established on the basis of clinical symptoms, serum thyroxine and TRAb, thyroid ultrasound, and orbital computed tomography. PBMCs were separated from roughly 10 ml of fresh peripheral blood using Ficoll-Paque density gradient centrifugation. Total RNA was extracted with Trizol reagent, and quality was checked on an Agilent 2100 Bioanalyzer.

The TCR beta CDR3 regions were amplified from the RNA transcripts. The TCR CDR3 was subjected to a first round of RT-PCR using the HTBI primer set and the Qiagen OneStep RT-PCR kit. Libraries were constructed in a second round of multiplex PCR, after which size selection and purification were carried out. The libraries were sequenced on an Illumina HiSeq2000 using paired-end 100 bp reads. Per the original workflow: Raw data were processed with SOAPnuke, discarding reads with adapters, uncalled bases, mean Phred below 15, or no exact constant-primer or identifier match. High-quality paired reads were merged using COPE v1.2.5, and each unique nucleotide sequence was defined as a clonotype. MiTCR v1.1 was used to align the clonotypes against IMGT TRBV, TRBD and TRBJ reference segments. The analysis was restricted to V-J combinations with a frequency above 0.0001, which together covered roughly 99% of the repertoires. A TCS score was defined as the ratio of F50 (clonal expansion) to E x V (chaos), with BLOSUM62-based TCRdist applied between CDR3 peptides within each V-J. Welch's t-statistics and random forest reduced roughly 500 V-J features to about 12, which were used in a naive Bayes classifier (R e1071). TCRdb reran the public reads through fastp at Q25 and MiXCR, keeping productive beta chains. Records with the same CDR3 protein are collapsed into one entry carrying the most frequent genes and DNA. It is TCRdb's table, rather than the study itself, that gives the V and J calls and clone size. This sample holds hundreds of thousands of distinct CDR3 sequences; around 16% were observed only once. The ten most abundant clones make up roughly 8% of the sample.

This clonotype occurred a few times. Its antigen remains unidentified. No much larger clonotype is one base removed from it; base qualities were not supplied. The sequence came from a woman aged 18-35 years with Graves' hyperthyroidism. The sequence joins TRBV6-6 to TRBJ1-2, and perhaps TRBD1 as D gene, on 6 matching bases. The sequenced material came from blood. The CDR3 protein is CASSYSGGLLGYTF. The nucleotide sequence reads as follows: TGTGCCAGCAGTTACTCCGGGGGGCTCCTAGGCTACACCTTC.